The clone carrying this T cell receptor beta chain was detected only a few times. Its antigen is undetermined. Trimming removed 5 bases from V and 7 bases from J; junction bases left unmatched: 4. Germline lookup yields CDR1 MNHNY and CDR2 SVGAGI (reference sequence). CDR3 length equals 13 residues. These data are taken from a study of beta chain features in type 1 diabetes. Expressed TCRB transcripts got sequenced, as all isolated RNA was reverse transcribed. Clones were sequenced by immunoSEQ multiplex PCR, and TCRdb holds only the in-frame ones, with some missing. The sample records just under 150,000 clones, about 13% being singletons. Whole-study results and caveats: Across all four CD4+ subsets, people with type 1 diabetes showed modestly shorter TCRB CDR3s.

Sequencing was done on a sample of central memory CD4+ T cells from blood. This sequence joins TRBV6-6 and TRBJ1-5, with 8 bases that match TRBD1. The origin of this receptor is a man aged 18 to 30 with type 1 diabetes. As DNA, the CDR3 is TGTGCCAGCAGTCAGACAGGGGACCAGCCCCAGCATTTT. This gives the protein CASSQTGDQPQHF.